This is a list of T cell receptor beta chains from one sample in a study of cytomegalovirus exposure and HLA in healthy donors. Method: immunoSEQ multiplex PCR; TCRdb's copy keeps in-frame clones and lacks some. This sample has 150,000 to 200,000 clones, with 80% to 90% found just once. Sequenced input: PBMCs. The receptors originated from a man in his late teens or twenties in good health and CMV-seropositive. Both conserved end residues are part of each CDR3. Each record gives: J gene, clone size, V gene, D gene, CDR3 protein, CDR3 DNA. The D gene is left open where the match is weak. Rows may omit the clone size; those that give it use once, few, many or a size class.

J gene: TRBJ2-3
clone size: NA
V gene: TRBV7-3
D gene: NA
CDR3 protein: CASSSGPANTQYF
CDR3 DNA: TGTGCCAGCAGTTCAGGGCCCGCGAATACGCAGTATTTT

J gene: TRBJ1-3
clone size: NA
V gene: TRBV9
D gene: NA
CDR3 protein: CASCPGINSGNTIYF
CDR3 DNA: TGTGCCAGCTGTCCAGGGATAAACTCTGGAAACACCATATATTTT

J gene: TRBJ1-2
clone size: NA
V gene: TRBV4-3
D gene: TRBD1
CDR3 protein: CASSQGGAGRGPGYTF
CDR3 DNA: TGCGCCAGCAGCCAAGGCGGGGCGGGCAGGGGGCCGGGCTACACCTTC

J gene: TRBJ2-1
clone size: NA
V gene: TRBV13
D gene: TRBD2
CDR3 protein: CASSSPRTSGGKNEQFF
CDR3 DNA: TGTGCCAGCAGCTCACCAAGGACTAGCGGGGGGAAAAATGAGCAGTTCTTC

J gene: TRBJ2-3
clone size: NA
V gene: TRBV11-3
D gene: NA
CDR3 protein: CASSLDSNTDTQYF
CDR3 DNA: TGTGCCAGCAGCTTAGATTCCAACACAGATACGCAGTATTTT

J gene: TRBJ2-7
clone size: few
V gene: TRBV5-4
D gene: NA
CDR3 protein: CASSPDRPSSYEQYF
CDR3 DNA: TGTGCCAGCAGTCCCGACAGGCCCAGCTCCTACGAGCAGTACTTC

J gene: TRBJ2-7
clone size: NA
V gene: TRBV6-6
D gene: TRBD1
CDR3 protein: CASRERPGTASYEQYF
CDR3 DNA: TGTGCCAGCAGGGAACGCCCCGGGACAGCCTCCTACGAGCAGTACTTC

J gene: TRBJ1-1
clone size: few
V gene: TRBV7-9
D gene: TRBD1
CDR3 protein: CASSHRQGPTEAFF
CDR3 DNA: TGTGCCAGCAGCCATCGACAGGGGCCTACTGAAGCTTTCTTT

J gene: TRBJ2-7
clone size: once
V gene: TRBV7-2
D gene: TRBD2
CDR3 protein: CASSFGGGNYEQYF
CDR3 DNA: TGTGCCAGCAGCTTTGGCGGGGGGAATTACGAGCAGTACTTC

J gene: TRBJ2-5
clone size: NA
V gene: TRBV6-1
D gene: TRBD2
CDR3 protein: CASSGAGRAQETQYF
CDR3 DNA: TGTGCCAGCAGTGGCGCAGGGAGGGCCCAAGAGACCCAGTACTTC

J gene: TRBJ2-1
clone size: NA
V gene: TRBV7-2
D gene: TRBD1
CDR3 protein: CASSYAGGSYNEQFF
CDR3 DNA: TGTGCCAGCAGCTATGCAGGGGGCTCCTACAATGAGCAGTTCTTC